Detailed here is one T cell receptor beta chain. Germline values: CDR1 SGHKS, CDR2 YYEKEE (reference sequence). V was cut by 5 bases and J by 6 bases, with 11 bases left in between. The CDR3 has 13 amino acids. The sample comes from a study of blood T cell repertoires in COVID-19. Under the authors' procedure: Using reference gene primer amplification, nucleated cell counts were estimated. Here immunoSEQ multiplex PCR was the method, and the copy in TCRdb shows in-frame clones only, minus some. V, J and clone size were drawn from that table, and D and trimming were deduced from the DNA. This table holds approximately 260,000 clones, 65% to 85% found once.

The chain carries TRBV5-5 and TRBJ2-2; D not certain. The sequenced material came from peripheral blood. The sequence derives from a woman between 40 and 50 years old with active or convalescent COVID-19. CDR3 residues: CASRIVGPGELFF. In DNA form, the CDR3 reads TGTGCCAGCAGGATAGTCGGTCCCGGGGAGCTGTTTTTT.